This entry is about one T cell receptor beta chain. Distinct nucleotide sequences in the sample also encode this CDR3. The germline CDR1 and CDR2 sequences are SGHDT and YYEEEE. The length of the CDR3 is 13 residues. V shed 3 bases, J shed 4 bases, and the junction held 1 base outside the gene matches. The data were obtained in a study of blood T cell repertoires in COVID-19. As for the study in general: The cDNA or gDNA used as material had been derived from T cells, B-cell-depleted T cells, or PBMCs.

Authors' processing steps: Amplification of reference gene primers was used by the study to estimate nucleated cell counts. The data were produced by immunoSEQ multiplex PCR, yet TCRdb's version contains in-frame clones alone and is incomplete. That table gives V, J and clone size, and the DNA gave D and trimming. This table has approximately 400,000 clones, around 88% appearing once. Sequences were obtained from peripheral blood. This clonotype was obtained from a woman aged 45-60 years with COVID-19, enrolled during active disease. This rearrangement joins TRBV5-6 to TRBJ2-7; 10 bases line up with TRBD1. CDR3 amino acids: CASSWDRGYEQYF. CDR3 sequence (DNA): TGTGCCAGCAGCTGGGACAGGGGTTACGAGCAGTACTTC.